The entry below describes one T cell receptor beta chain. Its antigen is unknown. Nothing much larger sits one base from this clone, and base qualities are not available. CDR1 and CDR2 are read off the germline V gene as SGHTA and FQGNSA. Clipping removes 6 bases from V and 3 bases from J, with 12 as the unmatched junction base count. The CDR3 spans 17 residues, from the cysteine through the phenylalanine. Left in the record is the CDR3 DNA by itself, 51 bases read in frame from the first base. The library was built by means of the immunoSEQ multiplex PCR assay. Not all clones reach the TCRdb copy of this immuneACCESS table, which keeps in-frame sequences only. Checked studies attribute under half of the gap to unresolved V genes and leave the rest unexplained. For this sample there are hundreds of thousands of clones; approximately 83% appear just once. The ten top clones hold approximately 0.01% of the sample.

The sample originates from a study of shared T cell receptors in the human thymus listed by TCRdb under 2021. Notes on the research overall: The study examined how self-reactive, shared T-cell receptor alpha chains are generated in the human thymus.

These same data were also listed under a study on human thymus T cells. As described in the second report: Immunologically healthy infants undergoing open corrective cardiac surgery for congenital heart defects in Finland were used as donors. Thymus tissue was collected as surgical resects that were removed during corrective cardiac surgery. Both the thymic and the peripheral blood repertoires appeared to show biased V and J gene segment usage. The related research found that thymic TCR repertoires overlapped highly between unrelated individuals. The study used 7 to 9 infant thymus samples plus four related peripheral blood samples to characterize TCR alpha and beta repertoires. The cohort included about 6 male and a couple of female infants, with donor ages spanning 7 to 244 days. Thymocytes were released mechanically from tissue and stored at -70 °C as pellets of 10-30 million cells. A QIAsymphony instrument was used to extract genomic DNA from frozen cell pellets. Using the immunoSEQ multiplex PCR assay, the TCRB and TCRAD loci were amplified from a standardized quantity of quality-controlled genomic DNA. Amplicons spanned the V(D)J region at a length sufficient to cover the CDR3 and identify V and J genes. Through the commercial immunoSEQ service, the amplicons were sequenced on an Illumina platform. Corrections for primer bias and sequencing errors followed previously described methods, while TCRAD and TCRB definitions were based on the IMGT database. The repertoires were analysed using immunoSEQ Analyzer 3.0 and VDJTools for basic statistics, V/J segment usage, diversity estimates, rarefaction and pairwise overlap. Diversity was estimated using the Chao1, ChaoE, Efron-Thisted, Shannon and inverse Simpson indices, and was also estimated on datasets down-sampled to the size of the smallest sample. For repertoire overlap, CDR3 nucleotide sequence, V gene and J gene had to match strictly, and clustering was done by Jaccard-based multidimensional scaling. On average, approximately 790,000 unique TCRB clonotypes were obtained from thymus samples, compared with around 78,000 from blood samples.

This chain joins TRBV7-2 to TRBJ1-1; TRBD1 fits 11 bases in the junction. The TCR was taken from a girl under three years old with a congenital heart defect. Donor details come from another sample of the same person, matched by shared clones. The sequencing sample was made of thymocytes. The bases are TGTGCCAGCAGTAAAACCGGGACAGGGGGGCCTGACACTGAAGCTTTCTTT. Its protein product is CASSKTGTGGPDTEAFF.